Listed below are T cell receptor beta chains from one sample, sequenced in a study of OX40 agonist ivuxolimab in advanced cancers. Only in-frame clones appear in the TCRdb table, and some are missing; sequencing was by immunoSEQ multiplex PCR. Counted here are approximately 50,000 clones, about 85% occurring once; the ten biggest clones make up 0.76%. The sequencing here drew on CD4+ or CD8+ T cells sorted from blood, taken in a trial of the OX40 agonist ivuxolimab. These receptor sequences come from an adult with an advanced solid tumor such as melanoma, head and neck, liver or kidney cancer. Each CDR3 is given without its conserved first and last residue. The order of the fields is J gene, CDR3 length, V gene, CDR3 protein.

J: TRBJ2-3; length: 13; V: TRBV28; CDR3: ASSLSPSGRDTQY
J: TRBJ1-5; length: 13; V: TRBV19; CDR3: ASSNRDAGYQPQH
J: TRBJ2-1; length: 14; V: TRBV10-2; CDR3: ASSETSAPVYNEQF
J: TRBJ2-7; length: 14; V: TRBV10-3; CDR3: AISDFRQRPNYEQY
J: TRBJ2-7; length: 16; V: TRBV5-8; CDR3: ASSPPRYLGQGSHEQY
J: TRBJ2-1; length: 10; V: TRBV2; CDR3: ASSEGWDEQF
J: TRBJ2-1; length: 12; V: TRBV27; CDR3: ASSFGTSGNEQF
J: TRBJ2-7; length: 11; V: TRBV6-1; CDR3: ASSEAPGFEQY
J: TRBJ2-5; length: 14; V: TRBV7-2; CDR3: ASRNRGGLSQETQY
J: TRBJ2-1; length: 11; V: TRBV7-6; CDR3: ASSGRNRNEQF
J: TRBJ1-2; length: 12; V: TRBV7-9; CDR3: ASTRDGGNYGYT
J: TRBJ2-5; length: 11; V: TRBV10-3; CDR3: AISVPGQETQY
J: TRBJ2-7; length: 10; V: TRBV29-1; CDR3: SVVAVGYEQY
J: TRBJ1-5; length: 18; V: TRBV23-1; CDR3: ASSQSVSGFSRGSNQPQH
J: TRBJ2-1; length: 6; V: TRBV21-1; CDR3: ASTKSF
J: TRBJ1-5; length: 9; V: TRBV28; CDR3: ASSLKEPQH
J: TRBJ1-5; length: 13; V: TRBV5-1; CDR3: ASSLGQGGHQPQH
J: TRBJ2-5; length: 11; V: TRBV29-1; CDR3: SVEVRRGETQY
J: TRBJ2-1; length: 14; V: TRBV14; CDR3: ASSQGWREPTPEQF
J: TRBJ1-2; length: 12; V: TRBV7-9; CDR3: ASSLGQGEGGYT
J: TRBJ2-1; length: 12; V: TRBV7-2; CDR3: ASRKAGLYNEQF
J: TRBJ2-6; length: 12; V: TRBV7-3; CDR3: ASGSPSGANVLT
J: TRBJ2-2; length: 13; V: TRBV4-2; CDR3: ASSQVGLAPGELF
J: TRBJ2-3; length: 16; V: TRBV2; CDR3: ASSGPGLAGESTDTQY
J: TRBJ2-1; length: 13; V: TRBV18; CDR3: ASSPRDPGANEQF
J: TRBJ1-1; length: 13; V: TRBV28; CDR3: ASSLPDSQNTEAF